This T cell receptor beta chain comes out of a study of blood T cell repertoires in COVID-19. As for the study in general: Specimens from acute and convalescent COVID-19 originated in the United States, Italy and Spain. PBMCs, B-cell-depleted T cells, or T cells were the source of the cDNA or gDNA that made up the material.

V was trimmed by 7 bases and J by 7 bases, leaving 13 bases between them. Germline V gene data show CDR1 as SEHNR and CDR2 as FQNEAQ (reference sequence). The CDR3 has 12 amino acids. In the original workflow: Nucleated cell counts were estimated from reference gene primer amplification. Generated by immunoSEQ multiplex PCR, the TCRdb table keeps only in-frame clones and is missing some. Clone size and V and J calls were adopted from that table, with D and trimming inferred from the DNA. Of over 65,000 clones listed, 82% are singletons. This chain connects TRBV7-9 to TRBJ1-1; D not certain. The receptor's source is a man aged 80 or over with active COVID-19. Sequenced: peripheral blood. CDR3 DNA: TGTGCCAGCATTGGAGGAGGGAATGAAGCTTTCTTT. Translating it yields CASIGGGNEAFF.